These T cell receptor beta chains were read from a single sample in a study of blood T cell repertoires in COVID-19. Some clones are missing from TCRdb's copy, which holds only in-frame ones; the method was immunoSEQ multiplex PCR. Of tens of thousands of clones listed, approximately 84% are singletons. What was sequenced was peripheral blood. All receptors come from a man aged 60 to 75 with acute or convalescent COVID-19. Each CDR3 is given with its conserved first and last residue. The order of the fields is D gene, J gene, clone size, V gene, CDR3 DNA, CDR3 protein. D genes are given only for firm matches. Clone size appears in some rows only: once, few, many, or a class for an expanded clone.

>NA|TRBJ1-3|NA|TRBV30
TGTGCCTGGAGTAGCGGGACCCATTCTGGAAACACCATATATTTT
CAWSSGTHSGNTIYF
>NA|TRBJ2-7|NA|TRBV11-2
TGTGCCAGCAGCTTAGAACCCCTAGAGGGTTCCGAGCAGTACTTC
CASSLEPLEGSEQYF
>NA|TRBJ2-7|NA|TRBV5-4
TGTGCCAGCAGCTTGATAGACACTTTCATTTCCGAGCAGTACTTC
CASSLIDTFISEQYF
>NA|TRBJ1-6|NA|TRBV27
TGTGCCAGCAGTTTTTCAGGGCAAGGTAATTCACCCCTCCACTTT
CASSFSGQGNSPLHF
>TRBD2|TRBJ2-2|NA|TRBV5-1
TGCGCCAGCAGCTACACAGCGGGGGACACCGGGGAGCTGTTTTTT
CASSYTAGDTGELFF
>TRBD2|TRBJ2-7|NA|TRBV2
TGTGCCAGCAGTGCCCAGGCTAGCGGGTCCTCCTACGAGCAGTACTTC
CASSAQASGSSYEQYF
>TRBD1|TRBJ1-4|NA|TRBV4-1
TGCGCCAGCAGCCCGGACAGGGGGAGCCTTAATGAAAAACTGTTTTTT
CASSPDRGSLNEKLFF
>NA|TRBJ1-4|few|TRBV11-2
TGTGCCAGCAGCTCACCCCCTCCGACAGATACTAATGAAAAACTGTTTTTT
CASSSPPPTDTNEKLFF
>NA|TRBJ2-7|NA|TRBV6-5
TGTGCCAGCAGTTACTCCAGGGGCTACGAGCAGTACTTC
CASSYSRGYEQYF
>TRBD1|TRBJ2-7|NA|TRBV11-1
TGTGCCAGCAGCCCCGGGACAGCCTACGAGCAGTACTTC
CASSPGTAYEQYF
>TRBD2|TRBJ2-5|NA|TRBV7-2
TGTGCCAGCAGCTTAACTAGCGGGGGGGCGGAGACCCAGTACTTC
CASSLTSGGAETQYF
>TRBD1|TRBJ1-2|NA|TRBV27
TGTGCCAGCAGTTTATTAGGACAGGGTATCTATGGCTACACCTTC
CASSLLGQGIYGYTF
>TRBD2|TRBJ2-3|NA|TRBV29-1
TGCAGCGTTGTAGGGACTAGCGGGGGGGCTGTCGGCACAGATACGCAGTATTTT
CSVVGTSGGAVGTDTQYF
>NA|TRBJ1-1|NA|TRBV12-3/TRBV12-4
TGTGCCAGCAGTTTGACTTGGAACACTGAAGCTTTCTTT
CASSLTWNTEAFF
>TRBD2|TRBJ2-1|NA|TRBV12-5
TGTGCTAGTGGTTCCATCGTAGCGGGGGGGCGTATCGATGAGCAGTTCTTC
CASGSIVAGGRIDEQFF
>TRBD1|TRBJ1-3|NA|TRBV9
TGTGCCAGCAGCGTAGGGGGACAGGGGGCGAAAAACACCATATATTTT
CASSVGGQGAKNTIYF
>NA|TRBJ1-1|NA|TRBV6-5
TGTGCCAGCAGTTACTCGTCTCGGGGGAACACTGAAGCTTTCTTT
CASSYSSRGNTEAFF
>NA|TRBJ1-2|NA|TRBV28
TGTGCCAGCATCAGGGCAGATACTAACTATGGCTACACCTTC
CASIRADTNYGYTF
>TRBD1|TRBJ2-7|NA|TRBV4-1
TGCGCCAGCAGCACCCGGACAGGTTTTTACGAGCAGTACTTC
CASSTRTGFYEQYF
>TRBD1|TRBJ2-2|NA|TRBV19
TGTGCCAGTAGCAGGACAGGGAACACCGGGGAGCTGTTTTTT
CASSRTGNTGELFF
>TRBD1|TRBJ1-4|once|TRBV18
TGTGCCAGCTCCCGCGGACAGGAGGAAAAACTGTTTTTT
CASSRGQEEKLFF
>NA|TRBJ2-7|NA|TRBV6-2/TRBV6-3
TGTGCCAGCAGCCTAACCAGCTACGAGCAGTACTTC
CASSLTSYEQYF
>NA|TRBJ2-7|NA|TRBV5-1
TGCGCCAGCAGCCCGGACAGTCTTTCCTACGAGCAGTACTTC
CASSPDSLSYEQYF
>TRBD1|TRBJ2-2|NA|TRBV28
TGTGCCAGCCGCACCGGACAGGGGGCGTTTTTGGAGCTGTTTTTT
CASRTGQGAFLELFF
>NA|TRBJ1-2|once|TRBV3-1/TRBV3-2
TGTGCCAGCAGCCAACGGGGGTATGGCTACACCTTC
CASSQRGYGYTF